The rows below give T cell receptor beta chains drawn from one sample of a study of CD4 T cells in relation to SARS-CoV-2 and coronaviruses. Sequenced by immunoSEQ multiplex PCR; TCRdb stores in-frame clones only, minus some. The table has some 21,000 clones, about four fifths seen once. Their specific antigens are unknown. Sequencing input: CD4+ T cells from PBMCs, cultured in vitro. The receptor set was obtained from a human donor in good health. The CDR3 runs from the conserved cysteine through the conserved F or W. Each record gives: J gene, D gene, clone size, V gene, CDR3 DNA, CDR3 protein. A D gene is named only where the DNA matches it firmly. Not every row has a clone size; where given, it reads once, few, many or a size class.

TRBJ1-1,-,-,TRBV20-1,TGCAGTGCTAGTTGGGGTTCCACTGAAGCTTTCTTT,CSASWGSTEAFF
TRBJ2-7,TRBD1,-,TRBV5-6,TGTGCCAGCAGCGACGGGGACAGGAGTTCCCACGAGCAGTACTTC,CASSDGDRSSHEQYF
TRBJ2-3,-,-,TRBV7-3,TGTGCCAGCAGCCCCCGGCTGGCTAGCACAGATACGCAGTATTTT,CASSPRLASTDTQYF
TRBJ2-1,TRBD1,-,TRBV7-9,TGTGCCAGCAGCTTAGGACAGGGACAACGCAATGAGCAGTTCTTC,CASSLGQGQRNEQFF
TRBJ2-4,-,few,TRBV12-5,TGTGCTAGTGGTTTGGCTGATTTTGGCATTCAGTACTTC,CASGLADFGIQYF
TRBJ1-2,-,once,TRBV5-1,TGCGCCAGCAGCCCGGGGGGGGGAAGCTATGGCTACACCTTC,CASSPGGGSYGYTF
TRBJ1-2,-,-,TRBV28,TGTGCCAGCAGTTCTCACAGGGATTTGGGCTATGGCTACACCTTC,CASSSHRDLGYGYTF
TRBJ1-5,-,once,TRBV27,TGTGCCAGCAGAGCCTATATGGATCAGCCCCAGCATTTT,CASRAYMDQPQHF
TRBJ2-7,-,once,TRBV7-9,TGTGCCAGCAGCTTAGGGACTTACAGATACTACGAGCAGTACTTC,CASSLGTYRYYEQYF
TRBJ1-6,-,-,TRBV5-6,TGTGCCAGCAGTTCCTTTAATTCACCCCTCCACTTT,CASSSFNSPLHF
TRBJ2-7,-,-,TRBV5-1,TGCGCCAGCAGCAACCAGGGTGGCCACGAGCAGTACTTC,CASSNQGGHEQYF
TRBJ1-2,TRBD1,-,TRBV5-5,TGTGCCAGCAGCTTGGGAGGGGGACAGTTCTATGGCTACACCTTC,CASSLGGGQFYGYTF
TRBJ2-3,-,-,TRBV5-1,TGCGCCAGCAGTGACGGGACTCGCATCGGCACAGATACGCAGTATTTT,CASSDGTRIGTDTQYF
TRBJ2-7,-,-,TRBV28,TGTGCCAGCAGTTCAGGGCAGAGCTCCTACGAGCAGTACTTC,CASSSGQSSYEQYF
TRBJ1-2,-,-,TRBV6-5,TGTGCCAGCAGTACCCAGCCCGAAAACTATGGCTACACCTTC,CASSTQPENYGYTF
TRBJ2-7,-,-,TRBV10-1,TGCGCCAGCAGTCTACGTAAGGGGGGCCTCTCCTACGAGCAGTACTTC,CASSLRKGGLSYEQYF
TRBJ2-1,-,-,TRBV6-6,TGTGCCAGCAACGGGGGAGTCTACAATGAGCAGTTCTTC,CASNGGVYNEQFF
TRBJ1-5,TRBD1,-,TRBV24-1,TGTGCCACCAGTGACCCGACAGGGAATCCCAATCAGCCCCAGCATTTT,CATSDPTGNPNQPQHF
TRBJ2-1,-,-,TRBV4-1,TGCGCCAGCAGCCAAGGACTTAGGAATGGTGAGCAGTTCTTC,CASSQGLRNGEQFF
TRBJ2-3,TRBD2,-,TRBV5-4,TGTGCCAGCAGCGATTCCGGGACTAGTTTGCCCGATACGCAGTATTTT,CASSDSGTSLPDTQYF
TRBJ2-7,TRBD2,-,TRBV7-3,TGTGCCAGCAGCTTAAGTAGCGGGGGGGAGCAGTACTTC,CASSLSSGGEQYF
TRBJ1-1,TRBD1,-,TRBV6-1,TGTGCCAGCAGTGAAACAGGGGTCTCCGCTTTCTTT,CASSETGVSAFF
TRBJ2-7,-,-,TRBV19,TGTGCCAGTAGTATAGAAGGCGGAATAGCGTCTGCACGCGAGCAGTACTTC,CASSIEGGIASAREQYF
TRBJ1-1,TRBD1,-,TRBV7-2,TGTGCCAGCAGCTTAGTGGCAGGGGGCGAGTCCACTGAAGCTTTCTTT,CASSLVAGGESTEAFF
TRBJ2-2,-,few,TRBV7-9,TGTGCCAGCAGCTTAGGATCGGGACCCGGGGAGCTGTTTTTT,CASSLGSGPGELFF
TRBJ1-1,-,-,TRBV12-3/TRBV12-4,TGTGCCAGCAGTTTAGGGGAAACCAGAGAAGCTTTCTTT,CASSLGETREAFF
TRBJ1-1,-,-,TRBV6-5,TGTGCCAGCACCCGAAACTCCGGGGTTGGCACTGAAGCTTTCTTT,CASTRNSGVGTEAFF
TRBJ2-1,-,-,TRBV19,TGTGCCAGTAGTATAAACACAGGCTTTCCGGAGCAGTTCTTC,CASSINTGFPEQFF
TRBJ2-6,-,-,TRBV10-3,TGTGCCACCAGTGAGGCTGGGGCCAACGTCCTGACTTTC,CATSEAGANVLTF
TRBJ1-1,-,-,TRBV7-9,TGTGCCAGCAACCGACCAGGGGCGACGCGGACCACTGAAGCTTTCTTT,CASNRPGATRTTEAFF
TRBJ1-1,-,-,TRBV10-3,TGTGCCATCAGCCCACCGGAGAACTCCAAGGGAGCTTTCTTT,CAISPPENSKGAFF